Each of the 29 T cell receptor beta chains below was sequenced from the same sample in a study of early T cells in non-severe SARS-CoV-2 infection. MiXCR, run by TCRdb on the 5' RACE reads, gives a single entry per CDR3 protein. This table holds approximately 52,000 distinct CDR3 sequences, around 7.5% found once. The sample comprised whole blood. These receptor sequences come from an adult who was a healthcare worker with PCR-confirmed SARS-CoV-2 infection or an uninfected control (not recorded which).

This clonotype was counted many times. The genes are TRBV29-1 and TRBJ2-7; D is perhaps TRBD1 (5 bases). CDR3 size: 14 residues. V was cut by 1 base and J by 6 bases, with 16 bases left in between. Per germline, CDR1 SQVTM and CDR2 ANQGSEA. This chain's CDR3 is CSVEVRRQGGEQYF. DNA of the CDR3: TGCAGCGTTGAAGTTCGCCGGCAGGGTGGCGAGCAGTACTTC.

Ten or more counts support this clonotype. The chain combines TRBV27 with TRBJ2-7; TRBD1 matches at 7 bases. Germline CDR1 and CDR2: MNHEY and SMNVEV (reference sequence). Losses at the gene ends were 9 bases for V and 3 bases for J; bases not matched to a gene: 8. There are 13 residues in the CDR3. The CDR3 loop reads CASRQGLGYEQYF. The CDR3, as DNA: TGTGCCAGTCGACAGGGATTGGGCTACGAGCAGTACTTC.

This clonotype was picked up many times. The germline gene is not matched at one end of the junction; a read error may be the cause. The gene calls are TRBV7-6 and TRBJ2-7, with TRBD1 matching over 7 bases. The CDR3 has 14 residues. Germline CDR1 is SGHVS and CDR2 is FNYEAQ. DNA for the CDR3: TGTGCCGGCAGCTTAGGACAGGTAGGGACGGAGCAGTACTTC. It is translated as CAGSLGQVGTEQYF.

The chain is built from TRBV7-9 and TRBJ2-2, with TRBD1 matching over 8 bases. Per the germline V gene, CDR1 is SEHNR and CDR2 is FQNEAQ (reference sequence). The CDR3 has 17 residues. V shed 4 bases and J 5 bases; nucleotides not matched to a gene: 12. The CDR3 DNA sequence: TGTGCCAGCAGCTCGCCCCCGGGGACAGGCTTAACCGGGGAGCTGTTTTTT. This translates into CASSSPPGTGLTGELFF.

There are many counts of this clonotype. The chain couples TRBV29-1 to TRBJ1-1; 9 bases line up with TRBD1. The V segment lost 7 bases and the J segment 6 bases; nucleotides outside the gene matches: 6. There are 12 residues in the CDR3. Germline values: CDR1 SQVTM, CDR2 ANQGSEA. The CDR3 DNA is TGCAGCGGCGACAGGGGGAAGGCTGAAGCTTTCTTT. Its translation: CSGDRGKAEAFF.

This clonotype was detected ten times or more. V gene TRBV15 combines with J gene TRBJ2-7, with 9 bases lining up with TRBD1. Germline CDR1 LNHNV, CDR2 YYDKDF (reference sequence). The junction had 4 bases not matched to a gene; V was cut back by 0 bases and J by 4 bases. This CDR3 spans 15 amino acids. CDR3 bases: TGTGCCACCAGCAGAGAGAGGACAGGGGCTTACGAGCAGTACTTC. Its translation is CATSRERTGAYEQYF.

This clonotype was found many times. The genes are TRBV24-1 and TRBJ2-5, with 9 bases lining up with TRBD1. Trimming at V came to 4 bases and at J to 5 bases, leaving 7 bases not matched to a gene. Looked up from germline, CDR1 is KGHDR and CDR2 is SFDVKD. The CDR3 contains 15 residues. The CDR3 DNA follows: TGTGCCACCAGTGACGATACAGGGGGCTTCGAGACCCAGTACTTC. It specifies CATSDDTGGFETQYF.

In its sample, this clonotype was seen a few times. CDR3 amino acids: CATSELDRVRGDTQYF. For the CDR3, the DNA is TGTGCCACCAGTGAGCTGGACAGGGTACGGGGAGATACGCAGTATTTT. The chain combines TRBV24-1 with TRBJ2-3; 8 bases align to TRBD1. The CDR3 extends over 16 amino acids. J gave up 5 bases and V 4 bases, and 10 bases lay outside the gene matches. Germline V gene sequence: CDR1 KGHDR, CDR2 SFDVKD.

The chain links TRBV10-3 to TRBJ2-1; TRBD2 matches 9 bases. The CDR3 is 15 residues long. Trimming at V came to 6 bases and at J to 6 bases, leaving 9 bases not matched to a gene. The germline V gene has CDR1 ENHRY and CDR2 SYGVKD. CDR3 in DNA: TGTGCCATCAGGAGATTAGCGGGGGCGTTCAATGAGCAGTTCTTC. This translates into CAIRRLAGAFNEQFF.

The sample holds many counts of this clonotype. Here the CDR3 reads CASSLVPGTEAFF. The CDR3 DNA is TGTGCCAGCAGCTTGGTCCCGGGCACTGAAGCTTTCTTT. The rearrangement joins TRBV5-6 to TRBJ1-1, with unresolved D. This CDR3 has 13 amino acids. The V gene's germline CDR1 is SGHDT and CDR2 YYEEEE. Trimming pared 0 bases from V and 4 bases from J, leaving 7 bases between.

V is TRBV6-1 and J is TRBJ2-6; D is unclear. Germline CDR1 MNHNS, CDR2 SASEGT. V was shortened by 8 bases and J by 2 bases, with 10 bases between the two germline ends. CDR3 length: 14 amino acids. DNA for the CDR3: TGTGCCAGCCGCGTGGGCACTGGGGCCAACGTCCTGACTTTC. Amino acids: CASRVGTGANVLTF.

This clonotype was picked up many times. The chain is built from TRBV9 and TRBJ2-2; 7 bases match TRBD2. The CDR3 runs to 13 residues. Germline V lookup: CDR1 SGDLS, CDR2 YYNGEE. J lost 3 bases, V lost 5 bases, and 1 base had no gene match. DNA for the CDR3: TGTGCCAGCAGAGCGGGGTACACCGGGGAGCTGTTTTTT. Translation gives CASRAGYTGELFF.

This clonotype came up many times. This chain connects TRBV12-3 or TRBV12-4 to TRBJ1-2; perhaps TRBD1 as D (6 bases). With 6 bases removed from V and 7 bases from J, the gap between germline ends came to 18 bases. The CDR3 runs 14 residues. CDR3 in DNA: TGTGCCAGCAGCCAGGGGACGGCAGGGGCTGGCTACACCTTC. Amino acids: CASSQGTAGAGYTF.

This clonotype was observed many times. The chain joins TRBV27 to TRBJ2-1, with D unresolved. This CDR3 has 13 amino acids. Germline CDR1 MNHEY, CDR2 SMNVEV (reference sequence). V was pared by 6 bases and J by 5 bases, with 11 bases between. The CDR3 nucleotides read TGTGCCAGCAGGGCACGAGTCCACAATGAGCAGTTCTTC. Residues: CASRARVHNEQFF.

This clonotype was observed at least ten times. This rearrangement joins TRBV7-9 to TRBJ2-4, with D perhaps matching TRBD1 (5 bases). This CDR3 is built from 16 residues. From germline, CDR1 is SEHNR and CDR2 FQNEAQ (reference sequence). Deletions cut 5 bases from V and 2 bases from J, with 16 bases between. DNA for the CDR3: TGTGCCAGCAGCCCCACGACAGTTTTGACCAAAAACATTCAGTACTTC. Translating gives CASSPTTVLTKNIQYF. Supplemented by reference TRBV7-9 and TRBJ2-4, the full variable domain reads DTGVSQNPRHKITKRGQNVTFRCDPISEHNRLYWYRQTLGQGPEFLTYFQNEAQLEKSRLLSDRFSAERPKGSFSTLEIQRTEQGDSAMYLCASSPTTVLTKNIQYFGAGTRLSVL.

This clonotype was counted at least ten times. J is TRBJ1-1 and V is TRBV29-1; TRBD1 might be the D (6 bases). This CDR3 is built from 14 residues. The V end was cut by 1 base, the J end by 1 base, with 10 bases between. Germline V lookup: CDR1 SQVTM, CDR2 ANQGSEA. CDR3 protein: CSVEGTDRNTEAFF. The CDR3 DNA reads TGCAGCGTTGAAGGGACGGACAGGAACACTGAAGCTTTCTTT. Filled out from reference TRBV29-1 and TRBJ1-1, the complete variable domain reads SAVISQKPSRDICQRGTSLTIQCQVDSQVTMMFWYRQQPGQSLTLIATANQGSEATYESGFVIDKFPISRPNLTFSTLTVSNMSPEDSSIYLCSVEGTDRNTEAFFGQGTRLTVV.

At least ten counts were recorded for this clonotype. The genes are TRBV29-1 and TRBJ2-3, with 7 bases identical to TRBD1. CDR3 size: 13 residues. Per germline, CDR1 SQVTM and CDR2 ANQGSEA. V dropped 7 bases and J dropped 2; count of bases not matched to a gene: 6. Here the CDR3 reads CSALKGATDTQYF. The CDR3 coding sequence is TGCAGCGCCCTGAAGGGGGCCACAGATACGCAGTATTTT.

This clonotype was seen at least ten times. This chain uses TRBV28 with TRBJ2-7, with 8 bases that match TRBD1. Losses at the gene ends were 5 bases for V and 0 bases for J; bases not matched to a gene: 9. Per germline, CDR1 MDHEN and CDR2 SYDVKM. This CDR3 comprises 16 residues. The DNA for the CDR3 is TGTGCCAGCAGTCCAGGGGGCGGAGGGGACTCCTACGAGCAGTACTTC. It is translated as CASSPGGGGDSYEQYF.

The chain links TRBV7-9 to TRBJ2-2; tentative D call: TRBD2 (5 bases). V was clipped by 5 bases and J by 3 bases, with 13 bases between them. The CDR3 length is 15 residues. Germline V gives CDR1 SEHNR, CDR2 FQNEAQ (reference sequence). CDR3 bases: TGTGCCAGCAGCAAGACTAAGGGATACACCGGGGAGCTGTTTTTT. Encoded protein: CASSKTKGYTGELFF.

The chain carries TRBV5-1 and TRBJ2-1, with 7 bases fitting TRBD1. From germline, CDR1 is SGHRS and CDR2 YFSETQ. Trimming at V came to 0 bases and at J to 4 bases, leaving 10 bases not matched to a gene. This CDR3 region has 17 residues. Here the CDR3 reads CASSLAVDRIGYNEQFF. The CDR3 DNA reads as TGCGCCAGCAGCTTGGCCGTGGACAGGATAGGGTACAATGAGCAGTTCTTC.

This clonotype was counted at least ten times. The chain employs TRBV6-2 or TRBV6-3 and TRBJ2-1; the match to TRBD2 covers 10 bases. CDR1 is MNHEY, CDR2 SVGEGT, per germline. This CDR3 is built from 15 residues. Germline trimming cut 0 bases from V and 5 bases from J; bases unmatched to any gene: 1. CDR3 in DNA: TGTGCCAGCAGTTACTCCGGACTAGCGGACAATGAGCAGTTCTTC. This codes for CASSYSGLADNEQFF.

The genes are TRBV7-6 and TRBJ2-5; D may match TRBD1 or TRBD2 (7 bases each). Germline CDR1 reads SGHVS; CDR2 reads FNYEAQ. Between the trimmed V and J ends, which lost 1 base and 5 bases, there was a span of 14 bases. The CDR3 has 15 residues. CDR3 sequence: CASSLVRQGGETQYF. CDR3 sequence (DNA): TGTGCCAGCAGCTTAGTGAGACAGGGAGGGGAGACCCAGTACTTC. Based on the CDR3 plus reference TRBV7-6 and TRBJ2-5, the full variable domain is GAGVSQSPRYKVTKRGQDVALRCDPISGHVSLYWYRQALGQGPEFLTYFNYEAQQDKSGLPNDRFSAERPEGSISTLTIQRTEQRDSAMYRCASSLVRQGGETQYFGPGTRLLVL.

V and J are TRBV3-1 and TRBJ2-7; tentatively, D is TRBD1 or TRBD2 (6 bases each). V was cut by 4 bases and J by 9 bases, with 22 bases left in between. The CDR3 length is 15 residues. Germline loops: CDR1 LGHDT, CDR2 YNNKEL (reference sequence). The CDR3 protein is CASSREPSKQGGQYF. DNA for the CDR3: TGTGCCAGCAGCCGGGAACCATCTAAACAGGGAGGGCAGTACTTC.

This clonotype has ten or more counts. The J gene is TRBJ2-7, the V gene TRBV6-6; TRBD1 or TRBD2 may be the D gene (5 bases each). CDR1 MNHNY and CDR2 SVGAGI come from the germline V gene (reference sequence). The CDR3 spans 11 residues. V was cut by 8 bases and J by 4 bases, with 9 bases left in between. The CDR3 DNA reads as TGTGCCAGCTTGGGACGATACGAGCAGTACTTC. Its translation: CASLGRYEQYF.

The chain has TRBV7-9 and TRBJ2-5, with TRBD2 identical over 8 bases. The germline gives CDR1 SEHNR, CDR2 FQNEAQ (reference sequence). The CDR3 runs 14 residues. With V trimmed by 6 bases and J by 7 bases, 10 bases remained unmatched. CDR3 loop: CASSSRTSLATQYF. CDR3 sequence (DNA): TGTGCCAGCAGTTCGCGGACTAGCCTAGCGACCCAGTACTTC.

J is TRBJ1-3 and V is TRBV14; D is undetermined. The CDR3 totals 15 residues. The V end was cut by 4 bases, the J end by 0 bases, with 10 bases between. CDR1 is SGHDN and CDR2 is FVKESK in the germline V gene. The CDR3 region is CASSLWASSGNTIYF. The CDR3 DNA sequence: TGTGCCAGCAGCCTTTGGGCCAGCTCTGGAAACACCATATATTTT.

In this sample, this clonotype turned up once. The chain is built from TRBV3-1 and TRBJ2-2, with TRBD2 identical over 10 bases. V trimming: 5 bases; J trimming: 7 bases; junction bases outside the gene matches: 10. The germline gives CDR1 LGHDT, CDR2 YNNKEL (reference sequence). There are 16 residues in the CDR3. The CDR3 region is CASSSIAGGSNGELFF. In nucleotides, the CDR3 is TGTGCCAGCAGCTCAATAGCGGGAGGATCTAACGGGGAGCTGTTTTTT.

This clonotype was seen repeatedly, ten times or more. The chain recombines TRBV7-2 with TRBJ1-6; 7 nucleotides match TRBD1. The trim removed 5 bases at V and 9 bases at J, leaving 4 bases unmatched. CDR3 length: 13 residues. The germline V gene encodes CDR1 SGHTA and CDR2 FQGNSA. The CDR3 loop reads CASSPTGVSPLHF. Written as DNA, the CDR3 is TGTGCCAGCAGCCCAACAGGGGTTTCACCCCTCCACTTT.

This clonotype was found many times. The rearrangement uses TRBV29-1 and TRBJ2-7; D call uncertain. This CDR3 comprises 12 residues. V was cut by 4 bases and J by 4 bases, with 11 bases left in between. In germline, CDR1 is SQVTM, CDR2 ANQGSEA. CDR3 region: CSVVVGTYEQYF. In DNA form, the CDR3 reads TGCAGCGTTGTTGTCGGAACTTACGAGCAGTACTTC.